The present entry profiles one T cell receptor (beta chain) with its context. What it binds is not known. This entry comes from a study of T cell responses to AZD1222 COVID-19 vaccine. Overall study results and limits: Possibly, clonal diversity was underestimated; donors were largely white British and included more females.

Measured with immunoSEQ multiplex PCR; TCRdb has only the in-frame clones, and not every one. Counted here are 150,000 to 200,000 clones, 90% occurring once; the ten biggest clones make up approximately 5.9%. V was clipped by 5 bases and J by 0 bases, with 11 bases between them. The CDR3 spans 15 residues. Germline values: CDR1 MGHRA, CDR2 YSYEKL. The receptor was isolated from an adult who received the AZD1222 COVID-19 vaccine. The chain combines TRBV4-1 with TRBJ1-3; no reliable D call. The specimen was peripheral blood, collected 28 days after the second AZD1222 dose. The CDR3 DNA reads TGCGCCAGCAGCAACCCGGCGGTCTCTGGAAACACCATATATTTT. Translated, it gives CASSNPAVSGNTIYF.